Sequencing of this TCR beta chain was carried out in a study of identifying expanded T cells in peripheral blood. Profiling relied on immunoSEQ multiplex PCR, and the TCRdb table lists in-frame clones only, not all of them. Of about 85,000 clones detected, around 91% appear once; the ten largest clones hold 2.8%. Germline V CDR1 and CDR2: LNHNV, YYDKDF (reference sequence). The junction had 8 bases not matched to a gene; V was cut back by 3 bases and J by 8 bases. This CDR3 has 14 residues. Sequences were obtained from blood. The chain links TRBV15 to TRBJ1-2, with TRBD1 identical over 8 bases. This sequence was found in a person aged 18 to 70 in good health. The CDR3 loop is CATSSGTGTRGYTF. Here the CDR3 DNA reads TGTGCCACCAGCAGCGGGACAGGAACGAGGGGCTACACCTTC.